This T cell receptor (beta chain) came from a study of CD8+ T cells in alopecia areata. The wider study: Tofacitinib was given for 6 to 18 months, then stopped for 6 months. Points from the study as a whole: Normal scalp showed lower clonality than lesional scalp, especially alopecia totalis/universalis.

The CDR3 consists of 15 residues. The V end was cut by 1 base, the J end by 2 bases, with 11 bases between. Germline V gene sequence: CDR1 SSHAT, CDR2 FNYEAQ (reference sequence). RNA extraction was followed by reverse transcription into cDNA, which acted as the sequencing template. Profiling relied on immunoSEQ multiplex PCR, and the TCRdb table lists in-frame clones only, not all of them. This sample has roughly 200,000 clones, with about 53% found just once. Of note for this clone: Its antigen is as yet unknown.

The sample's treatment: oral pan-JAK inhibitor, 5-10 mg twice daily. This clonotype was sampled from a human donor with alopecia areata. The specimen comprised CD8+ T cells sorted from blood, sampled at week 24, from a patient treated with tofacitinib. The chain carries TRBV7-7 and TRBJ2-5; D uncertain. CDR3 nucleotides: TGTGCCAGCAGCTTAGTACTGGGCAGACAAGAGACCCAGTACTTC. Protein product: CASSLVLGRQETQYF.